These 12 T cell receptor beta chains share one sample of origin, sequenced in a study of blood T cell repertoires in COVID-19. Profiled with immunoSEQ multiplex PCR; TCRdb holds only in-frame clones, not every one. The data show around 50,000 clones, with around 87% seen just once and about 7.8% held by the top ten. Input material: peripheral blood. Receptors were obtained from a man aged 45 to 65 with active COVID-19.

The gene calls are TRBV12-3 or TRBV12-4 and TRBJ2-1; tentatively, D is TRBD2 (5 bases). V lost 6 bases, J lost 8 bases, and 14 bases lay in between. CDR3 length equals 13 residues. The CDR3 bases are TGTGCCAGCAGCCCGAGACTAAAGGATGAGCAGTTCTTC. Its translation is CASSPRLKDEQFF.

The chain joins TRBV2 to TRBJ1-2; possible D gene TRBD1, 5 bases. Germline V CDR1 and CDR2: SNHLY, FYNNEI. The V gene lost 5 bases and the J gene lost 2 bases, with 12 bases spanning the gap. CDR3 length: 14 residues. CDR3 DNA sequence: TGTGCCAGCAGTCGGTCCACAGGAAACTATGGCTACACCTTC. This gives the protein CASSRSTGNYGYTF.

This clone was picked up one time. The gene calls are TRBV5-1 and TRBJ1-1; D might be TRBD1 (6 bases). Germline-derived CDR1 and CDR2 are SGHRS and YFSETQ. The V and J ends lost 5 bases and 1 base respectively, with 9 bases between them. This CDR3 is 13 amino acids long. CDR3 nucleotides: TGCGCCAGCAGACAGGGCCCGAACACTGAAGCTTTCTTT. It is translated as CASRQGPNTEAFF.

V gene TRBV2 combines with J gene TRBJ1-1; tentatively, D is TRBD1 (6 bases). The V end lost 6 bases, the J end lost 11 bases, and 22 bases lay between the germline ends. Germline CDR1 and CDR2: SNHLY and FYNNEI. This CDR3 contains 14 residues. The CDR3 loop reads CASSLIRGQRYAFF. Here the CDR3 DNA reads TGTGCCAGCAGCCTAATCCGGGGACAAAGGTACGCTTTCTTT.

Concerning this clone: Sequence at one end of the junction differs from germline and may be a read error. The rearrangement uses TRBV7-3 and TRBJ2-2; maybe TRBD2 (6 bases). The CDR3 extends over 15 amino acids. Germline lookup yields CDR1 SGHTA and CDR2 FQGTGA. The CDR3 nucleotides read TGTGCCAGCAGCGTAACGGGACTGAGGGCCGGGGAGCTGTTTTTT. As protein: CASSVTGLRAGELFF.

The chain recombines TRBV15 with TRBJ2-5, with D tentatively TRBD2 (6 bases). The CDR3 consists of 15 residues. Trimming cost V 0 bases and J 2 bases, with 10 bases left between them. CDR1 is LNHNV and CDR2 is YYDKDF in the germline V gene (reference sequence). CDR3 sequence reads: CATSRDNSGQETQYF. DNA for the CDR3: TGTGCCACCAGCAGAGATAATAGCGGACAAGAGACCCAGTACTTC.

The chain recombines TRBV9 with TRBJ2-1; 9 positions agree with TRBD1. The CDR3 spans 15 residues. The V gene end was trimmed by 4 bases and the J gene end by 6 bases; junction bases not matched to a gene: 8. From germline, CDR1 is SGDLS and CDR2 YYNGEE. CDR3 sequence reads: CASSSLTGGGNEQFF. The CDR3, as DNA: TGTGCCAGCAGCTCCTTGACAGGGGGGGGCAATGAGCAGTTCTTC.

The chain couples TRBV5-1 to TRBJ1-4; D remains ambiguous. V was pared by 0 bases and J by 5 bases, with 8 bases between. The CDR3 covers 14 residues. Germline assignment: CDR1 SGHRS and CDR2 YFSETQ. For the CDR3, the DNA is TGCGCCAGCAGCTTGGCCTCCGGGAATGAAAAACTGTTTTTT. It yields the protein CASSLASGNEKLFF. The full variable domain, rest sourced from reference TRBV5-1 and TRBJ1-4, is KAGVTQTPRYLIKTRGQQVTLSCSPISGHRSVSWYQQTPGQGLQFLFEYFSETQRNKGNFPGRFSGRQFSNSRSEMNVSTLELGDSALYLCASSLASGNEKLFFGSGTQLSVL.

The chain combines TRBV11-3 with TRBJ2-3, with D unresolved. Per the germline V gene, CDR1 is SGHNT and CDR2 is YENEEA. V gave up 7 bases and J gave up 2 bases, with 7 bases separating them. The CDR3 length is 12 residues. This CDR3 reads CASTPSTDTQYF. In DNA, the CDR3 is TGTGCCAGCACCCCCTCCACAGATACGCAGTATTTT.

The rearrangement links TRBV24-1 to TRBJ1-3, with 12 bases lining up with TRBD1. The CDR3 runs to 15 residues. V trimming: 4 bases; J trimming: 4 bases; junction bases outside the gene matches: 1. The germline CDR1 and CDR2 sequences are KGHDR and SFDVKD. CDR3 protein: CATSDGTGGGNTIYF. The CDR3 DNA follows: TGTGCCACCAGTGACGGGACAGGGGGCGGAAACACCATATATTTT.

This sequence joins TRBV5-1 and TRBJ2-1; D call uncertain. The V end lost 4 bases, the J end lost 2 bases, and 10 bases lay between the germline ends. CDR1 and CDR2 from the germline V gene are SGHRS and YFSETQ. This CDR3 has 14 residues. The CDR3 bases are TGCGCCAGCAGCCCTAGATGGGCCTACAATGAGCAGTTCTTC. Translation: CASSPRWAYNEQFF.

The chain joins TRBV24-1 to TRBJ2-3; 7 nucleotides line up with TRBD1. Per the germline V gene, CDR1 is KGHDR and CDR2 is SFDVKD. The CDR3 contains 15 residues. With V trimmed by 7 bases and J by 2 bases, 8 bases remained unmatched. The CDR3 DNA reads as TGTGCCACCAGAGGGACAGAGCTCGTCACAGATACGCAGTATTTT. This sequence encodes CATRGTELVTDTQYF.